One and the same sample provided the 4 T cell receptor beta chains below, sequenced in a study of T-cell memory formation after mild COVID-19. TCRdb itself ran the 5' RACE reads through MiXCR, one entry per CDR3 protein. Of more than 300,000 distinct CDR3 sequences listed, approximately 22% are singletons. The sequencing input was PBMCs or a T cell subset sorted from them (not recorded which). These receptors were collected from a man aged 18 to 35 who had mild COVID-19 (a few samples of this study predate the infection). Cell type and time point are not known.

The chain links TRBV7-8 to TRBJ1-2, with 8 bases matching TRBD1. The CDR3 is made up of 16 amino acids. Unmatched junction bases numbered 8, after V lost 5 bases and J lost 0 bases. Germline assignment: CDR1 SGHVS and CDR2 FQNEAQ. DNA of the CDR3: TGTGCCAGCAGCCCTAGGACAGGGCGCCCTAACTATGGCTACACCTTC. Translated: CASSPRTGRPNYGYTF.

This clonotype was counted only a few times. The chain links TRBV18 to TRBJ2-6; no definite D call. The germline V gene has CDR1 KGHSH and CDR2 LQKENI. V lost 0 bases and J lost 0, with 3 bases in between. The CDR3 runs 15 residues. The DNA for the CDR3 is TGTGCCAGCTCACCACCGGGCTCTGGGGCCAACGTCCTGACTTTC. Translation: CASSPPGSGANVLTF.

This clonotype has a count of ten or more. This sequence joins TRBV4-3 and TRBJ2-1; 8 nucleotides line up with TRBD1. CDR3 length: 16 amino acids. Germline CDR1 is LGHNA and CDR2 is YSLEER. The V segment lost 0 bases and the J segment 3 bases; nucleotides outside the gene matches: 4. The CDR3 nucleotides read TGCGCCAGCAGCCAAGATGCGGACAGGGACTACAATGAGCAGTTCTTC. This codes for CASSQDADRDYNEQFF.

This chain joins TRBV27 and TRBJ1-6; a weak D match, TRBD1 (5 bases). CDR3 size: 13 residues. Germline values: CDR1 MNHEY, CDR2 SMNVEV (reference sequence). The V end was cut by 4 bases, the J end by 9 bases, with 10 bases between. The CDR3 DNA is TGTGCCAGCAGTTATAGGGGCCGTTCACCCCTCCACTTT. It codes for CASSYRGRSPLHF.